This entry features one T cell receptor beta chain sequence. The antigen is undetermined. Repertoires were generated with immunoSEQ multiplex PCR, while TCRdb's copy carries only in-frame clones and drops some. The table includes fewer than 35,000 clones, 90% detected once. Documented time point: week 11, during vaccination. One vaccine dose held 300 ug of mutant IDH1 20-mer peptide and came with topical imiquimod. The record originates from a study of a mutant IDH1 vaccine in newly diagnosed glioma. This TCR was recovered from a man aged 18 to 35 with glioma. This material consisted of PBMCs, taken from a glioma patient whose treatment included an IDH1 peptide vaccine.

CDR3 bases: TGCGCCAGCAGCCAACAATTAGCGGGGGCCTACGAGCAGTACTTC. Residues: CASSQQLAGAYEQYF. The genes are TRBV4-1 and TRBJ2-7, with 9 positions matching TRBD2. Trimming took 2 bases from V and 2 from J; bases not matched to a gene: 4. The germline CDR1 and CDR2 sequences are MGHRA and YSYEKL. The length of the CDR3 is 15 residues.